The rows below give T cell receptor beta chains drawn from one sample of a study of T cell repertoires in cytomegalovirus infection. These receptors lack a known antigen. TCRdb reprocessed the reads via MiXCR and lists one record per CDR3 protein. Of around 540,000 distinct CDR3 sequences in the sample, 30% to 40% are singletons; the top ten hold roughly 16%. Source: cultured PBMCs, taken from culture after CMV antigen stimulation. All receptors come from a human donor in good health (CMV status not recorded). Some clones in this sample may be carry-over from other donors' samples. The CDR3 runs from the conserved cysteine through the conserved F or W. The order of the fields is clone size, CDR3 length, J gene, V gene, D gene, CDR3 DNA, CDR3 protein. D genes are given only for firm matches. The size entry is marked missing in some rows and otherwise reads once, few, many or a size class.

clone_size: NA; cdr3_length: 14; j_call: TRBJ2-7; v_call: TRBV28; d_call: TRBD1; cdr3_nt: TGTGCCACCACACGGACAGGGATGACCTACGAGCAGTACTTC; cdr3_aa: CATTRTGMTYEQYF
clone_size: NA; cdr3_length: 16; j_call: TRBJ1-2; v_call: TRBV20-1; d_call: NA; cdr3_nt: TGCAGTGCCAATTTCCAGGGGAAGGGGTACTACTATGGCTACACCTTC; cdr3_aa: CSANFQGKGYYYGYTF
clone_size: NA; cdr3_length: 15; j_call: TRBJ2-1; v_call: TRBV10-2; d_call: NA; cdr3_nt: TGCGCCAGCAGTGATGTCCGGGCCCCGGGAAAGGAGCAGTTCTTC; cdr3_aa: CASSDVRAPGKEQFF
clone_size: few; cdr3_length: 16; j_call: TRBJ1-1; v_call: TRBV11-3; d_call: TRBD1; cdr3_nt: TGTGCCAGCAGCTTAGGTCCGCAGGGGGGACGGACTGAAGCTTTCTTT; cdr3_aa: CASSLGPQGGRTEAFF
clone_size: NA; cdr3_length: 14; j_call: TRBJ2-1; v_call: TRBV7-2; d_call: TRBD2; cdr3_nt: TGTGCCAGCAGCCCCCGGCCTAGCGGGGATGAGCAGTTCTTC; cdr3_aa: CASSPRPSGDEQFF
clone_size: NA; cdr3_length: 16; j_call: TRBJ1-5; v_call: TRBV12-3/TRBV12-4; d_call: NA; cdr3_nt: TGTGCCAGCAGTTACCCGACAGAATATAGCAATCAGCCCCAGCATTTT; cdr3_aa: CASSYPTEYSNQPQHF
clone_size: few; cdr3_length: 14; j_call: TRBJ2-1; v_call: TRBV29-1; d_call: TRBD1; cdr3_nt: TGCAGCGTTAAACGTGGGACAGGGGTGAATGAGCAGTTCTTC; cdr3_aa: CSVKRGTGVNEQFF
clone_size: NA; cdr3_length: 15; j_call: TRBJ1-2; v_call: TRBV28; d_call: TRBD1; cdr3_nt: TGTGCCAGCAGTGACGCAGGGGGCGCCAGCTATGGCTACACCTTC; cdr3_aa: CASSDAGGASYGYTF
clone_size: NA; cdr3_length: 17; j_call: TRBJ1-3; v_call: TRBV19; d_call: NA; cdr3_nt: TGTGCCAGTAGTATGCAGGGGCCCCTCGCTGGAGGAAACACCATATATTTT; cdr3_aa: CASSMQGPLAGGNTIYF
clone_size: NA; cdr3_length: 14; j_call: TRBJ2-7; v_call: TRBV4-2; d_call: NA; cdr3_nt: TGTGCCAGCAGCCAAGATCCTAATATCGATGAGCAGTACTTC; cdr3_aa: CASSQDPNIDEQYF
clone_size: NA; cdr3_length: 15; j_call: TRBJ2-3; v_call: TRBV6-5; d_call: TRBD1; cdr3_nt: TGTGCCAGCAGTTCAGGACAGGGCCTCACAGATACGCAGTATTTT; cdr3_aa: CASSSGQGLTDTQYF
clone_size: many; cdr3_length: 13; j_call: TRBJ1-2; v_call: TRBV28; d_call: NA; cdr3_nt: TGTGCCAGCAGTCATAACTTAAAGGGGGAGCACACCTTC; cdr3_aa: CASSHNLKGEHTF
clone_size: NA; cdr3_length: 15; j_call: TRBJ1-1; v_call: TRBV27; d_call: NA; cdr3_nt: TGTGCCAGCAGTTTCTGGAGGGGTAGGAACACTGAAGCTTTCTTT; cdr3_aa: CASSFWRGRNTEAFF
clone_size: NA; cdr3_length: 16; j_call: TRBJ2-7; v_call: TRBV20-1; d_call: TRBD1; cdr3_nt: TGCAGTGCTAGAGACCCTAAGACAGGGACGCAGGGCGAGCAGTACTTC; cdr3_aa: CSARDPKTGTQGEQYF
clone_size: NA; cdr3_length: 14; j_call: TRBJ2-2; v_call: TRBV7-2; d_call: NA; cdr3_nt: TGTGCCAGCAGCCCTTTGCCTAGCGTCGGGGAGCTGTTTTTT; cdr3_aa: CASSPLPSVGELFF
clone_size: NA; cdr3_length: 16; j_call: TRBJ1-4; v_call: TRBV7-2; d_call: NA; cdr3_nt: TGTGCCAGCAGCTTAGGAGTTTCGGGGGGGAATGAAAAACTGTTTTTT; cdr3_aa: CASSLGVSGGNEKLFF
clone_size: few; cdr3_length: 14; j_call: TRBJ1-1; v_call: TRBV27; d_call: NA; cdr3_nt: TGTGCCAGCAGTTTCATCGGAAGACTGGCTGAAGCTTTCTTT; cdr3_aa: CASSFIGRLAEAFF
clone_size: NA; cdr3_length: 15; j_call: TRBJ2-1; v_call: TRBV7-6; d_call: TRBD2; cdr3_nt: TGTGCCAGCAGCTTAGAGGTTAGCGGGAGACATGAGCAGTTCTTC; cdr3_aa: CASSLEVSGRHEQFF
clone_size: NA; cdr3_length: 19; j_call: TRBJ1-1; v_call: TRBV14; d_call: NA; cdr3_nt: TGTGCCAGCAGCCATGACGGACCGCTAACTATTGGGGTGAACACTGAAGCTTTCTTT; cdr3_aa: CASSHDGPLTIGVNTEAFF
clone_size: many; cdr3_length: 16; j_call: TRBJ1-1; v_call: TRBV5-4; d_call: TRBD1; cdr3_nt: TGTGCCAGCAGCGGGGGGACAGGGACGAGGGGGACTGAAGCTTTCTTT; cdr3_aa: CASSGGTGTRGTEAFF
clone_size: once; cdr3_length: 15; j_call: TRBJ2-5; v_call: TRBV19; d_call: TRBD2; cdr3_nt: TGTGCCAGTAGTATTTCTAGCGGGACGCACGCGACCCAGTGCTTC; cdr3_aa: CASSISSGTHATQCF
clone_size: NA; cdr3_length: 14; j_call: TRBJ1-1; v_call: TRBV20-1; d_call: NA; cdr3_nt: TGCAGTGCCTCGATAAATGGGGCAAACACTGAAGCTTTCTTT; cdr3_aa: CSASINGANTEAFF
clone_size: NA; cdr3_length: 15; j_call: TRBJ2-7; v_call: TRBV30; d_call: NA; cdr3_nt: TGTGCCTGGAGAGGATTCGGTCAGGGAATGCGCGAGCAGTACTTC; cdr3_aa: CAWRGFGQGMREQYF
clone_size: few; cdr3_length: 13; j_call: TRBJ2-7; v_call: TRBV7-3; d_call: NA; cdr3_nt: TGTGCCAGCAGCTTAAGCGATTTCCACGAGCAGTACTTC; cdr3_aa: CASSLSDFHEQYF
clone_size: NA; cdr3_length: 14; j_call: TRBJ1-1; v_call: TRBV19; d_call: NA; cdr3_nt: TGTGCCAGTAGTACTGAGGGGGGCTACACTGAAGCTTTCTTT; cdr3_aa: CASSTEGGYTEAFF
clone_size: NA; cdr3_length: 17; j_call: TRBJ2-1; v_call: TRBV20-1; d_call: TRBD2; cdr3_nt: TGCAGTGGTTTTAGCGGGGTTTCCTACAACTCCTACAATGAGCAGTTCTTC; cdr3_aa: CSGFSGVSYNSYNEQFF
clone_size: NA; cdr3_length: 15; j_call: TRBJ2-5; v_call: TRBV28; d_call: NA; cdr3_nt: TGTGCCAGCACCTCCGGTCGCGACCTAGAAGGGACCCAGTACTTC; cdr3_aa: CASTSGRDLEGTQYF
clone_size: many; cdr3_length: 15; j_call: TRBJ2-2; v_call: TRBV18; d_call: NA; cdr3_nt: TGTGCCAGCTCACCCTCCAGGGATAACACCGGGGAGCTGTTTTTT; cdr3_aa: CASSPSRDNTGELFF
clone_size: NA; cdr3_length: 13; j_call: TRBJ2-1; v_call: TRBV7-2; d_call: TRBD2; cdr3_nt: TGTGCCAGCAGCATTCTAGCGGGAGTTGAGCAGTTCTTC; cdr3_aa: CASSILAGVEQFF
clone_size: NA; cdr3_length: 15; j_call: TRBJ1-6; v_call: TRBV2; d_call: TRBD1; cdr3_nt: TGTGCCAGCGTCGGGACAGGGGACTATAATTCACCCCTCCACTTT; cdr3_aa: CASVGTGDYNSPLHF
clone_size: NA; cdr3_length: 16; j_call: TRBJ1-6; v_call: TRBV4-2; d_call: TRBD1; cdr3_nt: TGTGCCAGCAGCGGCCGGACAGGGCGTTTCAATTCACCCCTCCACTTT; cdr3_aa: CASSGRTGRFNSPLHF
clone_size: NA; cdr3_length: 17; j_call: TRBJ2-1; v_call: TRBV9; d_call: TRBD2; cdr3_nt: TGTGCCAGCAGCGTAGACCCTAGCGGGAGCTCCTACAATGAGCAGTTCTTC; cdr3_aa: CASSVDPSGSSYNEQFF
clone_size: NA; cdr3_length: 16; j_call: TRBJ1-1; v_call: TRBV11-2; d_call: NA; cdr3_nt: TGTGCCAGCAGCTTAGGAACAGCTGGCATGAACACTGAAGCTTTCTTT; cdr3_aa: CASSLGTAGMNTEAFF